The source of this T cell receptor beta chain is a study of T-cell reconstitution after alpha-beta-depleted transplantation in children. Findings and caveats of the study: In patients about two months after transplant, alpha-beta T cells reportedly arose from several hundred expanded graft clones. T-cell counts and diversity were attributed mostly to newly produced T cells one year after transplant.

Unique molecular identifiers were incorporated into the prepared TCRbeta library. TCRdb re-called the PCR reads with MiXCR, one entry per CDR3 protein. Among approximately 520,000 distinct CDR3 sequences listed, about an eighth were seen once. In this sample, this clonotype turned up a few times. The antigen is unknown. The CDR3 extends over 19 amino acids. V was pared by 6 bases and J by 0 bases, with 14 bases of the junction left unmatched. From germline, CDR1 is SGHAT and CDR2 FQNNGV. The chain recombines TRBV11-2 with TRBJ2-6, with 7 positions matching TRBD1. The sample here was PBMCs, mostly from graft donor cells, taken 180 days after TCRalphabeta/CD19-depleted stem cell transplant. This sequence originates from a female patient aged 2-9 years who had a stem cell transplant for aplastic anemia, so the T cells may come from the graft donor. The CDR3 reads CASRAYSRQGVSGANVLTF. CDR3 in DNA: TGTGCCAGCAGAGCTTACTCGAGACAGGGAGTCTCTGGGGCCAACGTCCTGACTTTC.